This T cell receptor beta chain was identified during a study of T cell responses to AZD1222 COVID-19 vaccine (dated by TCRdb to about 2021). About the full investigation: AZD1222 recipients with second doses at about 4 weeks or about 12 weeks were pooled, because spike-specific TCR depth and breadth did not differ between schedules. A total of 233 trial participants underwent TCR sequencing, of whom approximately 210 received two doses of AZD1222 and about 25 received two doses of the MenACWY control vaccine. Enrollment into the trials was organized by age into subgroups of 18-55, 56-69 and 70-plus years, and those subgroups contained roughly 140, 27 and 60 TCR-sequenced participants, respectively. Overall study outcomes, separate from this receptor: Because no samples from the day 14 peak response were available, repertoires could be characterized only after the peak T cell response. Reportedly, close to half of the unique spike-specific TCRs recognized epitopes lying outside the regions that are mutated in the B.1.351 and B.1.1.7 variants. Most participants were white British and females outnumbered males, and the authors suggested that clonal diversity may have been underestimated. After two AZD1222 doses, spike-specific TCR breadth and depth were significantly higher than at day 0 and than in MenACWY recipients. The 56-69-year group was small, and its depth increase did not reach significance, likely because of low power. Conclusions about previously exposed vaccinees are limited because only a handful of AZD1222 recipients were SARS-CoV-2 seropositive at baseline. The vaccine-associated CD4 TCRs covered the entire spike protein, and the dominant responses fell in regions 160-218 and 743-854.

In the case of this clone: This receptor's antigen is unknown. Per-base qualities were not stored, and no clone one base away is much larger.

The time point label of this sample denotes: baseline before first vaccination. Samples from vaccinated people were obtained from the UK trials COV001 and COV002, which included a single-blind randomized controlled phase 2/3 trial of AZD1222 (ChAdOx1 nCoV-19) in healthy adults. For TCRbeta chain sequencing, PBMC samples from trial participants were taken at day 0 and at day 28 after the second dose. Taken from the germline V gene, the CDR1 and CDR2 loops are MNHEY and SVGAGI. The CDR3 spans 14 residues, from the cysteine through the phenylalanine. CDR3 DNA only is kept here, 42 bases in frame from base 1. V is clipped by 0 bases and J by 7 bases, and the sequence between their germline boundaries is 9 bases long. The CDR3 regions of human TCRbeta chains were analyzed by immunosequencing. Turning to the authors' computational methods: Repertoire TCRs were matched against a reference library of SARS-CoV-2-specific TCRs generated with the MIRA antigen-specificity platform. Breadth meant the fraction of unique TCRs that were SARS-CoV-2-associated, whereas depth meant the fraction of total T cells that were SARS-CoV-2-associated. Each spike-specific TCR was assigned to its reactive spike region and to a CD4 or CD8 class using the MIRA data. Log10-transformed breadth and depth values were compared by one-way ANOVA with Sidak's multiple comparisons tests. TCRdb carries this immuneACCESS record with in-frame sequences only. Its versions omit some clonotypes, under half of them owing to an unresolved V gene in the studies checked, with the rest unexplained. From that table come the V and J calls and clone size; the DNA was used to work out D and trimming. A total of 110,000 or so clones appear in this sample, approximately 86% of them only once. The ten largest clones add up to under 4% of the sample.

Here the sequenced sample was peripheral blood, taken on day 0 of AZD1222 vaccination. The sequence is built from TRBV6-5 and TRBJ2-2, with TRBD1 perhaps the D gene, on 6 matching bases. This receptor was taken from an adult in good health. In nucleotide form, the sequence is TGTGCCAGCAGTTACTCTTACAGGGACGGGGAGCTGTTTTTT. It specifies CASSYSYRDGELFF.